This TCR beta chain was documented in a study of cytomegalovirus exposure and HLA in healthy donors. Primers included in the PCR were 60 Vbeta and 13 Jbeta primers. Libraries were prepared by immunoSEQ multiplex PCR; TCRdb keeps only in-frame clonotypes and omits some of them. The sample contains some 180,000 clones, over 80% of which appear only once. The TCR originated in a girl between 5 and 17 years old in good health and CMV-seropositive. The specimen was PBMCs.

The CDR3 here is CASGLVAGGYEQYF. The DNA for the CDR3 is TGTGCTAGTGGTTTGGTAGCGGGAGGCTACGAGCAGTACTTC. The chain recombines TRBV12-5 with TRBJ2-7; 9 nucleotides line up with TRBD2. Looked up from germline, CDR1 is LGHNT and CDR2 is FRNRAP. The CDR3 loop spans 14 amino acids. Germline trimming cut 0 bases from V and 3 bases from J; bases unmatched to any gene: 0.